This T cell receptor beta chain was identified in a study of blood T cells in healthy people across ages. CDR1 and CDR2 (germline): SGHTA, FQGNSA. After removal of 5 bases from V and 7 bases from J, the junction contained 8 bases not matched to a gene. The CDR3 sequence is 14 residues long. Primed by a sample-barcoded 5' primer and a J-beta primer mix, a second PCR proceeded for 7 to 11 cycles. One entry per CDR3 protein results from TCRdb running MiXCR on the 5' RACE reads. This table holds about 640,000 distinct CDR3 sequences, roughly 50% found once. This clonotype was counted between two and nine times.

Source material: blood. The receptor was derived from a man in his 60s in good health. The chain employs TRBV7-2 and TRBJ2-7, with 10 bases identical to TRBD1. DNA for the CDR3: TGTGCCAGCAGCGCCCGACAGGGGGCCGATGAGCAGTACTTC. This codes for CASSARQGADEQYF.